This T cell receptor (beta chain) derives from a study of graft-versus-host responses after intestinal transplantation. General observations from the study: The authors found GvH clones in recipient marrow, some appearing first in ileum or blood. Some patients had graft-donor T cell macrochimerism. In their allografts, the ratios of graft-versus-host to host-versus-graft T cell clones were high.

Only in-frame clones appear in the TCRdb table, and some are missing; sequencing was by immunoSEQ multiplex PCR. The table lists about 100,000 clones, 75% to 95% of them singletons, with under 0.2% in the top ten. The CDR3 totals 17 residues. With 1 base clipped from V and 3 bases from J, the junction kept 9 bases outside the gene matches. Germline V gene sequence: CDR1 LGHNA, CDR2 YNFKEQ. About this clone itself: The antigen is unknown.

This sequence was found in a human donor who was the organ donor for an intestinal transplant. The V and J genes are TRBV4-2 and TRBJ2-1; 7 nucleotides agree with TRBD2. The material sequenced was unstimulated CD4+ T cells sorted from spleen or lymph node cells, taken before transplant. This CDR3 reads CASSQGPLGGGYNEQFF. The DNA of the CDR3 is TGTGCCAGCAGCCAAGGCCCCTTGGGCGGGGGCTACAATGAGCAGTTCTTC.